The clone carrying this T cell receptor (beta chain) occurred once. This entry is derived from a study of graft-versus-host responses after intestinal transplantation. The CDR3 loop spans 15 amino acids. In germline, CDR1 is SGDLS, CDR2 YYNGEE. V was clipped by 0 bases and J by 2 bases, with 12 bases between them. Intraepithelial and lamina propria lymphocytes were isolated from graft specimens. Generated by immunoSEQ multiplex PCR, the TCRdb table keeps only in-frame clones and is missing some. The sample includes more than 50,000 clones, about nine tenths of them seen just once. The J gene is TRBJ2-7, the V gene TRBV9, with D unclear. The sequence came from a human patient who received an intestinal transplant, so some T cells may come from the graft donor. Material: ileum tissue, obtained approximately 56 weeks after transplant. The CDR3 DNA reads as TGTGCCAGCAGCGTAGAGGGCGGATTCGCCTACGAGCAGTACTTC. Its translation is CASSVEGGFAYEQYF.